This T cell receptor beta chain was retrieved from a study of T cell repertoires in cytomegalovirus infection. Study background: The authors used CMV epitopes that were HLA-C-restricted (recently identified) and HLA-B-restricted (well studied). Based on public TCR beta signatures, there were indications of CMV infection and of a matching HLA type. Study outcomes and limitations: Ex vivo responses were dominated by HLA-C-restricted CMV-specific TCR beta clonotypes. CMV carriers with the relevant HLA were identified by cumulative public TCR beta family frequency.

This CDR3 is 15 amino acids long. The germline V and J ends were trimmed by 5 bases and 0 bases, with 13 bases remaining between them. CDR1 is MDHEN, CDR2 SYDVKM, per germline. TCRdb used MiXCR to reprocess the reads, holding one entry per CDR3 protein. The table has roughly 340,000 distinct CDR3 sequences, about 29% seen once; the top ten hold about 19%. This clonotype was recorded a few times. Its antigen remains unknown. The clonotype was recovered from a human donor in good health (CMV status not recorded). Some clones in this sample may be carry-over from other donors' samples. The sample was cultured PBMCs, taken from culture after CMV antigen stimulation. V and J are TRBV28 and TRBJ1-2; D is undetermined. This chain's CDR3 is CASSPPAGSNYGYTF. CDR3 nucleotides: TGTGCCAGCAGTCCCCCGGCGGGGTCTAACTATGGCTACACCTTC.